What follows is one TCR beta chain and its context. No antigen is known for it. Here immunoSEQ multiplex PCR was the method, and the copy in TCRdb shows in-frame clones only, minus some. Seen here are about 68,000 clones, 70% to 85% observed once, and the top ten hold 4.5% to 7%. The CDR3 covers 15 residues. Germline V CDR1 and CDR2: SQVTM, ANQGSEA. V dropped 6 bases and J dropped 1 base, with 18 bases sitting between them. This record belongs to a study of PD-1 blockade in mismatch repair-deficient tumors. Every patient had mismatch repair deficiency by PCR or immunohistochemistry. Study-wide results and caveats: Rapid post-treatment expansion, then contraction, generally preceding radiologic response, marked tumor-resident clones.

The source was peripheral blood, collected 2 weeks after starting pembrolizumab. V is TRBV29-1 and J is TRBJ1-1, with a weak D call TRBD1 (6 bases). This receptor was identified in an adult with mismatch repair-deficient cancer. CDR3 residues: CSVTGLGARNTEAFF. CDR3 DNA: TGCAGCGTGACAGGTTTGGGGGCGCGGAACACTGAAGCTTTCTTT.